The 10 T cell receptor beta chains below were found in one sample sequenced in a study of blood T cell repertoires in COVID-19 (dated by TCRdb to between 2020 and 2021). Libraries came from the immunoSEQ multiplex PCR assay. Imported from immuneACCESS, the table was reduced by TCRdb to in-frame sequences with V and J called. These copies leave out some clones; in studies compared against another copy, an unresolved V gene accounts for under half, and the cause of the remainder is not known. Across this sample there are approximately 240,000 clones, with about 86% seen only once. The top ten clonotypes cover about 2.1% of the sample. The sequenced material came from peripheral blood. Receptors were obtained from an older woman with acute or convalescent COVID-19.

This clone was observed a few times. The chain has TRBV28 and TRBJ2-3, with 7 bases that match TRBD2. In germline, CDR1 is MDHEN, CDR2 SYDVKM. V dropped 5 bases and J dropped 3; count of bases not matched to a gene: 14. The CDR3 totals 17 residues. CDR3 DNA: TGTGCCAGCAGTCAGCCCTATGGGCTAGCGGATACAGATACGCAGTATTTT. Its protein product is CASSQPYGLADTDTQYF. The full variable domain, rest sourced from reference TRBV28 and TRBJ2-3, is DVKVTQSSRYLVKRTGEKVFLECVQDMDHENMFWYRQDPGLGLRLIYFSYDVKMKEKGDIPEGYSVSREKKERFSLILESASTNQTSMYLCASSQPYGLADTDTQYFGPGTRLTVL.

This chain links TRBV30 with TRBJ2-2, with a weak D call TRBD2 (6 bases). This CDR3 has 14 residues. From germline, CDR1 is GTSNPN and CDR2 SVGIG (reference sequence). Between the trimmed V and J ends, which lost 4 bases and 0 bases, there was a span of 9 bases. The CDR3 is CAWNGDSNTGELFF. The CDR3 DNA reads TGTGCCTGGAACGGGGACTCGAACACCGGGGAGCTGTTTTTT.

The rearrangement links TRBV2 to TRBJ2-3; 15 positions agree with TRBD2. After removal of 8 bases from V and 4 bases from J, the junction contained 4 bases not matched to a gene. Germline V lookup: CDR1 SNHLY, CDR2 FYNNEI. CDR3 length: 15 residues. The CDR3: CASWTSGGGADTQYF. CDR3 DNA sequence: TGTGCCAGCTGGACTAGCGGGGGGGGTGCAGATACGCAGTATTTT. Together with reference TRBV2 and TRBJ2-3, the CDR3 gives the full variable domain: EPEVTQTPSHQVTQMGQEVILRCVPISNHLYFYWYRQILGQKVEFLVSFYNNEISEKSEIFDDQFSVERPDGSNFTLKIRSTKLEDSAMYFCASWTSGGGADTQYFGPGTRLTVL.

J is TRBJ1-2 and V is TRBV18; D not resolved. The germline V gene encodes CDR1 KGHSH and CDR2 LQKENI. The CDR3 is 16 amino acids. Trimming pared 4 bases from V and 0 bases from J, leaving 15 bases between. The CDR3, as DNA: TGTGCCAGCTCACAGGAGGGTCTGGGGACTAACTATGGCTACACCTTC. As protein: CASSQEGLGTNYGYTF. Supplemented by reference TRBV18 and TRBJ1-2, the full variable domain reads NAGVMQNPRHLVRRRGQEARLRCSPMKGHSHVYWYRQLPEEGLKFMVYLQKENIIDESGMPKERFSAEFPKEGPSILRIQQVVRGDSAAYFCASSQEGLGTNYGYTFGSGTRLTVV.

V is TRBV28 and J is TRBJ1-2; maybe TRBD1 (6 bases). V was trimmed by 5 bases and J by 8 bases, leaving 27 bases between them. The CDR3 runs 17 residues. Germline V gene data show CDR1 as MDHEN and CDR2 as SYDVKM. CDR3 loop: CASSTPAGQMDPWGYTF. The CDR3 DNA reads as TGTGCCAGCAGTACACCGGCAGGACAGATGGATCCCTGGGGCTACACCTTC.

The chain couples TRBV5-1 to TRBJ2-5; D might be TRBD1 (6 bases). V was cut by 2 bases and J by 5 bases, with 16 bases left in between. CDR1 is SGHRS, CDR2 YFSETQ, per germline. The CDR3 loop spans 15 amino acids. This CDR3 is CASSFRQGNRETQYF. The DNA of the CDR3 is TGCGCCAGCAGCTTTCGTCAGGGGAATAGGGAGACCCAGTACTTC.

The V gene is TRBV5-4, the J gene TRBJ1-3; D is uncertain. This CDR3 has 14 residues. Trimming removed 0 bases at V and 3 bases at J, with 7 bases between. CDR1 and CDR2 from the germline V gene are SGHNT and YYREEE (reference sequence). The CDR3 DNA reads as TGTGCCAGCAGCTTGGACCCGGGTGGAAACACCATATATTTT. Protein: CASSLDPGGNTIYF.

The genes are TRBV24-1 and TRBJ1-4; 9 bases are shared with TRBD1. The CDR3 totals 19 residues. The ends lost 4 bases at V and 3 bases at J; junction bases unmatched: 14. The V gene's germline CDR1 is KGHDR and CDR2 SFDVKD. In nucleotides, the CDR3 is TGTGCCACCAGTGAACCCAACAGGGGGCGATTAGGGCCTAATGAAAAACTGTTTTTT. Its protein is CATSEPNRGRLGPNEKLFF.

The chain has TRBV5-5 and TRBJ2-7, with 7 bases identical to TRBD2. V was pared by 3 bases and J by 4 bases, with 7 bases of the junction left unmatched. Germline lookup yields CDR1 SGHKS and CDR2 YYEKEE (reference sequence). CDR3 length equals 14 residues. CDR3 loop: CASSSGTGGYEQYF. The DNA for the CDR3 is TGTGCCAGCAGCTCCGGGACGGGGGGATACGAGCAGTACTTC.

Note on this clone: Sequence at one end of the junction differs from germline and may be a read error. The genes are TRBV10-3 and TRBJ1-1, with a weak D call TRBD1 (5 bases). Germline-derived CDR1 and CDR2 are ENHRY and SYGVKD. The CDR3 covers 12 residues. The CDR3 region has the DNA TGTACCATCAGCACCGGCTTGGGGCCAGCTTTCTTT. This sequence encodes CTISTGLGPAFF.